The rows below give T cell receptor beta chains drawn from one sample of a study of blood T cell repertoires in COVID-19. Assay used: immunoSEQ multiplex PCR; TCRdb lists only in-frame clones, some missing. Of 150,000 to 200,000 clones detected, more than 75% appear once; the ten largest clones hold approximately 4.5%. The sample taken for sequencing was peripheral blood. The receptors stem from a human donor in a cohort sampled during active COVID-19. Both conserved end residues are part of each CDR3. Fields, in order: CDR3 DNA, CDR3 protein, V gene, CDR3 length, clone size, D gene, J gene. A D gene is named only where the DNA matches it firmly. Only some rows state a clone size, as once, few, many or a class for expanded clones.

CDR3 DNA: TGTGCCTGGAGTCTCGGGGGAGATGAGCAGTTCTTC; CDR3 protein: CAWSLGGDEQFF; V gene: TRBV30; CDR3 length: 12; clone size: few; D gene: .; J gene: TRBJ2-1
CDR3 DNA: TGCGCCAGCAGCCAAGTACTAGCGGCCTACAATGAGCAGTTCTTC; CDR3 protein: CASSQVLAAYNEQFF; V gene: TRBV4-3; CDR3 length: 15; clone size: .; D gene: TRBD2; J gene: TRBJ2-1
CDR3 DNA: TGTGCCAGCAGTGTGTTGAGGGAGGGGAATGGCTACACCTTC; CDR3 protein: CASSVLREGNGYTF; V gene: TRBV2; CDR3 length: 14; clone size: .; D gene: .; J gene: TRBJ1-2
CDR3 DNA: TGCGCCAGCAGCTTGCAGGGGGCAGAATTTGGAAACACCATATATTTT; CDR3 protein: CASSLQGAEFGNTIYF; V gene: TRBV5-1; CDR3 length: 16; clone size: .; D gene: TRBD1; J gene: TRBJ1-3
CDR3 DNA: TGCGCCAGCAGCTTCCACAGGGCCGACACCGGGGAGCTGTTTTTT; CDR3 protein: CASSFHRADTGELFF; V gene: TRBV5-1; CDR3 length: 15; clone size: .; D gene: .; J gene: TRBJ2-2
CDR3 DNA: TGCAGCGTTACGGACAGGGGAACACTGAACACTGAAGCTTTCTTT; CDR3 protein: CSVTDRGTLNTEAFF; V gene: TRBV29-1; CDR3 length: 15; clone size: .; D gene: TRBD1; J gene: TRBJ1-1
CDR3 DNA: TGTGCCAGCAGCTTAGTTGGGATCGGACTAGCGCTGTTCTTC; CDR3 protein: CASSLVGIGLALFF; V gene: TRBV7-9; CDR3 length: 14; clone size: .; D gene: TRBD2; J gene: TRBJ2-1
CDR3 DNA: TGTGCCAGCATCTTTAGCGGGGGGTTGGGTGAGCAGTTCTTC; CDR3 protein: CASIFSGGLGEQFF; V gene: TRBV11-2; CDR3 length: 14; clone size: .; D gene: TRBD2; J gene: TRBJ2-1
CDR3 DNA: TGTGCCAGCAGCTTAGGGCTAGCGGGAGGGACAGATACGCAGTATTTT; CDR3 protein: CASSLGLAGGTDTQYF; V gene: TRBV7-9; CDR3 length: 16; clone size: .; D gene: TRBD2; J gene: TRBJ2-3
CDR3 DNA: TGTGCCTGGGCCGGGACTACAATGGAAGAGACCCAGTACTTC; CDR3 protein: CAWAGTTMEETQYF; V gene: TRBV30; CDR3 length: 14; clone size: .; D gene: TRBD2; J gene: TRBJ2-5
CDR3 DNA: TGTGCCAGCAGTAGTAGCGGGAGTACCAGGAATGAGCAGTTCTTC; CDR3 protein: CASSSSGSTRNEQFF; V gene: TRBV6-2/TRBV6-3; CDR3 length: 15; clone size: .; D gene: TRBD2; J gene: TRBJ2-1
CDR3 DNA: TGTGCCAGCAGCTCCTTGGGCAGGGGCAATGAGCAGTTCTTC; CDR3 protein: CASSSLGRGNEQFF; V gene: TRBV5-6; CDR3 length: 14; clone size: .; D gene: .; J gene: TRBJ2-1
CDR3 DNA: TGTGCCAGCAGCTTACGGCCGACAGGGACTAATTCACCCCTCCACTTT; CDR3 protein: CASSLRPTGTNSPLHF; V gene: TRBV7-2; CDR3 length: 16; clone size: few; D gene: TRBD1; J gene: TRBJ1-6
CDR3 DNA: TGCAGCGTAAGGGGGCCGGCCTACGAGCAGTACTTC; CDR3 protein: CSVRGPAYEQYF; V gene: TRBV29-1; CDR3 length: 12; clone size: .; D gene: TRBD1; J gene: TRBJ2-7
CDR3 DNA: TGTGCCAGCAGGGCAACAGGGATGAACACTGAAGCTTTCTTT; CDR3 protein: CASRATGMNTEAFF; V gene: TRBV2; CDR3 length: 14; clone size: .; D gene: .; J gene: TRBJ1-1
CDR3 DNA: TGTGCCAGTAGTATAGATGGTGGGGGGGCCTACGAGCAGTACTTC; CDR3 protein: CASSIDGGGAYEQYF; V gene: TRBV19; CDR3 length: 15; clone size: .; D gene: TRBD2; J gene: TRBJ2-7